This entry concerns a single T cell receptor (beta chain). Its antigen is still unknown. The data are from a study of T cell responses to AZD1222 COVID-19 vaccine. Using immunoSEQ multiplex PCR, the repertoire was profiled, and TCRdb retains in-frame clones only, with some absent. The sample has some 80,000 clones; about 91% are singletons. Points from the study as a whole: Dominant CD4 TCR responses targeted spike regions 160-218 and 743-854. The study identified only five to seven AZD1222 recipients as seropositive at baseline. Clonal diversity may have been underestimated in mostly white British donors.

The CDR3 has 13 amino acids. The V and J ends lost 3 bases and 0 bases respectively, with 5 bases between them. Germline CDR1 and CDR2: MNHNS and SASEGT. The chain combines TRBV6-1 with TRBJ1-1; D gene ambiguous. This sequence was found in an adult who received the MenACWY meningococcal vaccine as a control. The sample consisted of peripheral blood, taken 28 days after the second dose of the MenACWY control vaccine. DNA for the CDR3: TGTGCCAGCAGTGACACAGTGAACACTGAAGCTTTCTTT. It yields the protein CASSDTVNTEAFF.